The T cell receptor beta chain described here comes from a study of control samples from healthy donors and cancer patients. TCRdb's copy holds only in-frame clones and misses some; the assay was immunoSEQ multiplex PCR. Of approximately 94,000 clones in the sample, about 88% are singletons; the top ten hold under 20%. Sequenced input: blood. This TCR was recovered from a woman aged 50 to 60 in good health.

In DNA, the CDR3 is TGTGCCAGCAGCCAAGAAGGGTATTGGGTTCTGTATTTT. Translating it yields CASSQEGYWVLYF. The genes are TRBV14 and TRBJ2-3, with D unresolved. Between the trimmed V and J ends, which lost 0 bases and 14 bases, there was a span of 15 bases. The CDR3 is 13 amino acids. Per the germline V gene, CDR1 is SGHDN and CDR2 is FVKESK.